This T cell receptor beta chain was found in a study of blood T cell repertoires in COVID-19. Turning to the study itself: Some COVID-19 samples were acute and others convalescent; all came from the United States, Italy and Spain. Sample material is recorded as cDNA or gDNA derived from T cells, B-cell-depleted T cells, or PBMCs.

The CDR3 length is 14 residues. The V end lost 0 bases, the J end lost 5 bases, and 11 bases lay between the germline ends. Germline V gives CDR1 SGDLS, CDR2 YYNGEE. Original methodology: Nucleated cell counts were estimated from reference gene primer amplification. The table came from immunoSEQ multiplex PCR; TCRdb's copy has only in-frame clones and leaves some out. V, J and clone size are those of that table, while D and trimming were read from the DNA. Altogether 150,000 to 200,000 clones are present, about 82% being singletons, with the ten largest covering more than 4.5%. The source of this sequence is a woman in her twenties or thirties with acute or convalescent COVID-19. The sample was peripheral blood. The chain has TRBV9 and TRBJ1-2, with D perhaps matching TRBD1 (5 bases). CDR3 bases: TGTGCCAGCAGCGTAGAGGGGTCTTCGTATGGCTACACCTTC. Translating gives CASSVEGSSYGYTF.